This T cell receptor (beta chain) was identified in a study of Graves' ophthalmopathy and Graves' hyperthyroidism. Germline CDR1 and CDR2: LNHDA and SQIVND (reference sequence). The CDR3 runs to 16 residues. V dropped 3 bases and J dropped 2; count of bases not matched to a gene: 6. The authors amplified TCR beta CDR3 regions from RNA transcripts. After a first-round RT-PCR with HTBI primers, a second-round multiplex PCR was run. Each CDR3 protein gets one entry after TCRdb re-called the multiplex PCR reads with MiXCR. In the table there are about 220,000 distinct CDR3 sequences, 20% to 25% of which are singletons. This clonotype came up many times.

The sequence derives from a woman between 50 and 59 years old with Graves' ophthalmopathy. This chain joins TRBV19 and TRBJ2-2; 7 bases are a match to TRBD1. Input material: peripheral blood. The DNA of the CDR3 is TGTGCCAGTAGTATGAGGGACAGACCTAACACCGGGGAGCTGTTTTTT. Its translation: CASSMRDRPNTGELFF.